The 2 T cell receptor beta chains reported below all come from one sample, sequenced in a study of T cell responses to AZD1222 COVID-19 vaccine. TCRdb's copy holds only in-frame clones and misses some; the assay was immunoSEQ multiplex PCR. The table shows about 85,000 clones, with 85% to 90% occurring only once. Material: peripheral blood, obtained on day 0 of AZD1222 vaccination. These receptors came from an adult in good health.

This CDR3 reads CASSLGGIYGYTF. For the CDR3, the DNA is TGTGCCAGCAGCCTTGGGGGGATCTATGGCTACACCTTC. The chain links TRBV14 to TRBJ1-2, with D possibly matching TRBD1 (5 bases). The V gene lost 4 bases and the J gene lost 4 bases, with 10 bases spanning the gap. The CDR3 consists of 13 residues. Germline loops: CDR1 SGHDN, CDR2 FVKESK.

The CDR3 spells CASSSGGSGYGYTF. The CDR3 DNA reads TGTGCCAGTAGTTCCGGCGGAAGTGGCTATGGCTACACCTTC. This chain links TRBV19 with TRBJ1-2; D not certain. This CDR3 contains 14 residues. Germline V lookup: CDR1 LNHDA, CDR2 SQIVND (reference sequence). V was cut by 5 bases and J by 4 bases, with 14 bases left in between.